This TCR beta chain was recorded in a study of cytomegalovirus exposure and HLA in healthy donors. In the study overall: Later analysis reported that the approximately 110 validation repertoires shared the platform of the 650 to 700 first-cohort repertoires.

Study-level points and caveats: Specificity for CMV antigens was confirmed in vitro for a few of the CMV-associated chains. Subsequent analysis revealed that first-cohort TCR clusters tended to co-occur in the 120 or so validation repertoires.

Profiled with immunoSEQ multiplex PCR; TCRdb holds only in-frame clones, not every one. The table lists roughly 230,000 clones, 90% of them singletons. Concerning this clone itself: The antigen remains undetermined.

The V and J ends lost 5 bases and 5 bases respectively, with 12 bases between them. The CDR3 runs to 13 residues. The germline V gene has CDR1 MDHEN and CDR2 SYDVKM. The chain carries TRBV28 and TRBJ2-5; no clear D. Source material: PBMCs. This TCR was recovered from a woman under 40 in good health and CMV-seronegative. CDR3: CASSPNPWETQYF. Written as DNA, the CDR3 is TGTGCCAGCAGTCCAAATCCGTGGGAGACCCAGTACTTC. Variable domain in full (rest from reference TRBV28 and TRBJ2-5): DVKVTQSSRYLVKRTGEKVFLECVQDMDHENMFWYRQDPGLGLRLIYFSYDVKMKEKGDIPEGYSVSREKKERFSLILESASTNQTSMYLCASSPNPWETQYFGPGTRLLVL.